The 14 T cell receptor beta chains in this list originate from one sample, sequenced in a study of early stage breast cancer tumors. Profiling relied on immunoSEQ multiplex PCR, and the TCRdb table lists in-frame clones only, not all of them. The data contain 30,000 or so clones, approximately 75% of them singletons. The sequenced sample was blood. The receptors were sampled from a person aged 50-59 years with breast cancer.

The chain recombines TRBV11-2 with TRBJ2-2, with TRBD2 identical over 7 bases. V was clipped by 1 base and J by 5 bases; unmatched bases: 7. Looked up from germline, CDR1 is SGHAT and CDR2 is FQNNGV. The CDR3 is 16 amino acids. The CDR3 protein is CASSLVFGGGTGELFF. The CDR3 DNA sequence: TGTGCCAGCAGCTTAGTATTCGGGGGAGGGACCGGGGAGCTGTTTTTT.

The rearrangement links TRBV6-1 to TRBJ1-5, with D possibly matching TRBD1 (5 bases). The CDR3 contains 15 residues. Germline V gene lookup returns CDR1 MNHNS and CDR2 SASEGT. Trimming shortened V by 7 bases and J by 4 bases, and 17 bases separated the two germline ends. CDR3 protein: CASIGSVRGNQPQHF. CDR3 sequence (DNA): TGTGCCAGCATCGGCTCTGTTAGGGGAAATCAGCCCCAGCATTTT.

The rearrangement joins TRBV6-5 to TRBJ1-1; a weak D match, TRBD1 (6 bases). The CDR3 runs to 14 residues. Trimming removed 0 bases at V and 6 bases at J, with 11 bases between. CDR1 and CDR2 from the germline V gene are MNHEY and SVGAGI. CDR3: CASSYSSRGAEAFF. CDR3 nucleotide sequence: TGTGCCAGCAGTTACTCGAGCAGGGGAGCTGAAGCTTTCTTT.

J is TRBJ2-7 and V is TRBV5-1, with 11 bases matching TRBD2. Unmatched junction bases numbered 10, after V lost 2 bases and J lost 9 bases. CDR1 and CDR2 (germline): SGHRS, YFSETQ. The CDR3 is made up of 15 amino acids. For the CDR3, the DNA is TGCGCCAGCAGCTTATGGACTAGCGGGTCAAACGGGCAGTACTTC. Protein product: CASSLWTSGSNGQYF. The whole variable domain, remainder taken from reference TRBV5-1 and TRBJ2-7, is KAGVTQTPRYLIKTRGQQVTLSCSPISGHRSVSWYQQTPGQGLQFLFEYFSETQRNKGNFPGRFSGRQFSNSRSEMNVSTLELGDSALYLCASSLWTSGSNGQYFGPGTRLTVT.

In nucleotides, the CDR3 is TGCGCCAGCAGCCCTGACGGGACCTCTGGAAACACCATATATTTT. It translates to CASSPDGTSGNTIYF. The chain couples TRBV5-1 to TRBJ1-3; D perhaps matches TRBD1 (5 bases). CDR3 length equals 15 residues. From germline, CDR1 is SGHRS and CDR2 YFSETQ. Trimming stripped 4 bases from V and 0 bases from J, with 11 bases between.

The chain employs TRBV5-1 and TRBJ2-5; tentatively, D is TRBD2 (6 bases). The CDR3 runs 16 residues. CDR1 is SGHRS and CDR2 is YFSETQ in the germline V gene. V was trimmed by 4 bases and J by 2 bases, leaving 18 bases between them. The CDR3 DNA sequence: TGCGCCAGCAGCACTCGATTGGGCAGCGGGCAAGAGACCCAGTACTTC. It codes for CASSTRLGSGQETQYF.

This clone was counted only a few times. The chain joins TRBV6-6 to TRBJ2-7; D unclear. Between the trimmed V and J ends, which lost 2 bases and 6 bases, there was a span of 11 bases. The germline gives CDR1 MNHNY, CDR2 SVGAGI (reference sequence). The CDR3 is 13 amino acids. The chain's CDR3 is CASSYLLPSEQYF. The CDR3 region has the DNA TGTGCCAGCAGTTACCTCCTACCCTCCGAGCAGTACTTC.

In this sample, this clone turned up a few times. The chain is built from TRBV19 and TRBJ1-2; 7 bases map to TRBD1. Germline assignment: CDR1 LNHDA and CDR2 SQIVND (reference sequence). The trim removed 5 bases at V and 1 base at J, leaving 7 bases unmatched. This CDR3 contains 15 residues. Here the CDR3 DNA reads TGTGCCAGTAGTTCCGGGACAGATGTTAACTATGGCTACACCTTC. This encodes CASSSGTDVNYGYTF.

V is TRBV4-1 and J is TRBJ1-4; D uncertain. Trimming shortened V by 5 bases and J by 5 bases, and 15 bases separated the two germline ends. The CDR3 sequence is 15 residues long. In germline, CDR1 is MGHRA, CDR2 YSYEKL. As DNA, the CDR3 is TGCGCCAGCAGCGCCGATTTTCGAGCCAATGAAAAACTGTTTTTT. Translated, it gives CASSADFRANEKLFF.

V is TRBV18 and J is TRBJ2-3; a weak D match, TRBD2 (5 bases). The CDR3 spans 15 residues. Germline CDR1 KGHSH, CDR2 LQKENI. The V and J ends lost 0 bases and 4 bases respectively, with 11 bases between them. CDR3 protein: CASSPPSVRSDTQYF. The CDR3 coding sequence is TGTGCCAGCTCACCACCTAGCGTGAGATCAGATACGCAGTATTTT.

This chain uses TRBV2 with TRBJ2-3, with TRBD2 matching 7 bases. The CDR3 extends over 14 amino acids. The V gene end was trimmed by 4 bases and the J gene end by 0 bases; junction bases not matched to a gene: 1. Per germline, CDR1 SNHLY and CDR2 FYNNEI. The DNA for the CDR3 is TGTGCCAGCAGTGGGGAGGGGAGCACAGATACGCAGTATTTT. Translating it yields CASSGEGSTDTQYF.

This chain connects TRBV4-1 to TRBJ2-2; TRBD1 aligns across 9 bases. V was clipped by 3 bases and J by 0 bases; unmatched bases: 2. This CDR3 contains 16 residues. The germline gives CDR1 MGHRA, CDR2 YSYEKL. The DNA of the CDR3 is TGCGCCAGCAGCCAGGGACAGGGTTCGAACACCGGGGAGCTGTTTTTT. Its translation is CASSQGQGSNTGELFF.

This chain connects TRBV7-2 to TRBJ1-2; 7 bases fit TRBD1. The V gene's germline CDR1 is SGHTA and CDR2 FQGNSA. Losses at the gene ends were 6 bases for V and 8 bases for J; bases not matched to a gene: 15. CDR3 length: 15 residues. The chain's CDR3 is CASRSTLTGFGGYTF. CDR3 in DNA: TGTGCCAGCAGATCAACCCTGACAGGGTTTGGAGGCTACACCTTC. Full variable domain (missing parts from reference TRBV7-2 and TRBJ1-2): GAGVSQSPSNKVTEKGKDVELRCDPISGHTALYWYRQSLGQGLEFLIYFQGNSAPDKSGLPSDRFSAERTGGSVSTLTIQRTQQEDSAVYLCASRSTLTGFGGYTFGSGTRLTVV.

This clone was observed a few times. This chain links TRBV5-4 with TRBJ1-1, with no clear D. Trimming cost V 5 bases and J 8 bases, with 22 bases left between them. CDR1 is SGHNT, CDR2 YYREEE, per germline (reference sequence). This CDR3 is 15 amino acids long. CDR3 sequence (DNA): TGTGCCAGCAGTTCCCAGGATAGCACGACGACCGAAGCTTTCTTT. The encoded protein is CASSSQDSTTTEAFF.